A single T cell receptor (beta chain) is shown here with its context. These data are taken from a study of T cells in Graves' hyperthyroidism and ophthalmopathy. The overall study: Peripheral blood samples were taken at initial diagnosis, prior to any treatment.

This CDR3 has 16 amino acids. V lost 7 bases and J 0 bases, leaving 18 bases between the germline ends. Germline assignment: CDR1 MGHDK and CDR2 SYGVNS. TCR beta CDR3 sequences were amplified from RNA transcripts. HTBI primers were employed in a first-round RT-PCR of the TCR CDR3. TCRdb called the multiplex PCR reads again in MiXCR, with one record for every CDR3 protein. Of about 710,000 distinct CDR3 sequences listed, about a sixth were seen once; the top ten hold over 7.5%. Diagnosis of hyperthyroidism was new in patients aged 18 to 65, and its duration was under 2 months. This sequence was found in a man aged 18 to 30 with Graves' hyperthyroidism. V is TRBV25-1 and J is TRBJ2-5; a possible D gene is TRBD2 (6 bases). The sequencing input was blood. The CDR3 loop reads CASTVTKASDQETQYF. CDR3 sequence (DNA): TGTGCCAGCACGGTCACTAAGGCTAGCGACCAAGAGACCCAGTACTTC.